This T cell receptor beta chain was sequenced for a study of blood T cell repertoires in COVID-19. Study-wide background: From T cells, B-cell-depleted T cells, or PBMCs came the material, which was cDNA or gDNA.

The junction had 5 bases not matched to a gene; V was cut back by 5 bases and J by 2 bases. The CDR3 consists of 15 residues. The germline V gene encodes CDR1 MNHEY and CDR2 SVGAGI. Clones were read by immunoSEQ multiplex PCR, and TCRdb kept only the in-frame ones, dropping some. This table holds around 88,000 clones, 81% found once. The TCR was taken from a man in his sixties with acute or convalescent COVID-19. The chain has TRBV6-5 and TRBJ1-5; 8 positions match TRBD1. The sequencing input was peripheral blood. CDR3: CASSPQGAGNQPQHF. The DNA for the CDR3 is TGTGCCAGCAGTCCTCAGGGGGCAGGCAATCAGCCCCAGCATTTT.